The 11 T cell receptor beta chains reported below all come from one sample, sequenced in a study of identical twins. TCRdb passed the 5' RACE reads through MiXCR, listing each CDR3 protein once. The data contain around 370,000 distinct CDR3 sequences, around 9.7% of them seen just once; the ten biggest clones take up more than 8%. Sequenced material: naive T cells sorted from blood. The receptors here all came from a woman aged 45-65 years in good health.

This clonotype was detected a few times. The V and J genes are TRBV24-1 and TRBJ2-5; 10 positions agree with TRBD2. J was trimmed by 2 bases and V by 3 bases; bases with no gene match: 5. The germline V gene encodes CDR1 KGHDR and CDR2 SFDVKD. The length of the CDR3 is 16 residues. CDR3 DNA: TGTGCCACCAGTGATCCGCCGGGACTAGCGCAAGAGACCCAGTACTTC. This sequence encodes CATSDPPGLAQETQYF.

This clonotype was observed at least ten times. CDR3 nucleotide sequence: TGTGCCACCAGCGGGAGGGTCAGGAATGAGCAGTTCTTC. Amino acids: CATSGRVRNEQFF. The V call is TRBV24-1, the J call TRBJ2-1, with 8 bases aligning to TRBD2. Germline CDR1 KGHDR, CDR2 SFDVKD. Trimming cost V 7 bases and J 7 bases; bases outside gene matches: 5. The CDR3 totals 13 residues.

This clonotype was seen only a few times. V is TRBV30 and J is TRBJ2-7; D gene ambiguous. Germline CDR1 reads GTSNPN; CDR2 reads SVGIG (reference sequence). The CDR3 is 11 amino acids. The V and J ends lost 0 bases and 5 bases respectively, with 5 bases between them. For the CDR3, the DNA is TGTGCCTGGAGTGTACAGAACGAGCAGTACTTC. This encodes CAWSVQNEQYF.

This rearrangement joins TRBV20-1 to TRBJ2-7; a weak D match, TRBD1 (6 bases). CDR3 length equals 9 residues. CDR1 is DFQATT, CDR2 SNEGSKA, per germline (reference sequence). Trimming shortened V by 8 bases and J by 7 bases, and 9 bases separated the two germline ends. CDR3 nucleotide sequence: TGCAGTAGCACAGGGGAGCAGTACGTC. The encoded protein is CSSTGEQYV.

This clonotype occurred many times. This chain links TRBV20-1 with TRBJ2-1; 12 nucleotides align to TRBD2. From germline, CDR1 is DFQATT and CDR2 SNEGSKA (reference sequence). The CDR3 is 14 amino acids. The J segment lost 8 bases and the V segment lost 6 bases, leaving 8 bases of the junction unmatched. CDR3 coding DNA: TGCAGTGCCACCACGGGACTAGCGGGTCATGAGCAGTTCTTC. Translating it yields CSATTGLAGHEQFF.

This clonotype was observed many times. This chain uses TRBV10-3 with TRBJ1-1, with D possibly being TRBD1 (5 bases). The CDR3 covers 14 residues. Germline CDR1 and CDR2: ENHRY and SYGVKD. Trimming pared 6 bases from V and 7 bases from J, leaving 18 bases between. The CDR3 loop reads CAISLGTGELEAFF. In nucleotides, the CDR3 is TGTGCCATCAGCCTTGGGACCGGGGAACTTGAAGCTTTCTTT.

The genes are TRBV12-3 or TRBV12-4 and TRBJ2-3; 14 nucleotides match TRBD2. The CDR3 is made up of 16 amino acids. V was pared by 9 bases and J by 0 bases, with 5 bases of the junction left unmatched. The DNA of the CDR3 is TGTGCCAGTGGACTAGCGGGAGGAACGAGCACAGATACGCAGTATTTT. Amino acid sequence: CASGLAGGTSTDTQYF.

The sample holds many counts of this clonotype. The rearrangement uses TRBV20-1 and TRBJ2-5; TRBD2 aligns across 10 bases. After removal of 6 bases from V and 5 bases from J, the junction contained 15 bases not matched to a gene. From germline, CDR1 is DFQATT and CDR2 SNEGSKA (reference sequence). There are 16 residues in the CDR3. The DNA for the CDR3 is TGCAGTGCCGACGTTGATAGCGGGAGGAAGGATGAGACCCAGTACTTC. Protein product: CSADVDSGRKDETQYF.

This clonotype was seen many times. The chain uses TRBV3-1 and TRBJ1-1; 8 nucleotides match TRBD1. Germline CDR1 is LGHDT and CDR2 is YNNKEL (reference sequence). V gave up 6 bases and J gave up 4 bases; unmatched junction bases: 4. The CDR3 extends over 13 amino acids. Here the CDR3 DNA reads TGTGCCAGCAGTTGGACAGGGTTCACTGAAGCTTTCTTT. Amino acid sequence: CASSWTGFTEAFF. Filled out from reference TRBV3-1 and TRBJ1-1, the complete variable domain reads DTAVSQTPKYLVTQMGNDKSIKCEQNLGHDTMYWYKQDSKKFLKIMFSYNNKELIINETVPNRFSPKSPDKAHLNLHINSLELGDSAVYFCASSWTGFTEAFFGQGTRLTVV.

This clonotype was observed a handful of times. CDR3 sequence: CASDGELVTEAFF. The CDR3 bases are TGTGCTAGTGACGGCGAGTTGGTCACTGAAGCTTTCTTT. The rearrangement links TRBV12-5 to TRBJ1-1; no clear D gene. This CDR3 comprises 13 residues. V lost 7 bases, J lost 4 bases, and 13 bases lay in between. Germline V gives CDR1 LGHNT, CDR2 FRNRAP.

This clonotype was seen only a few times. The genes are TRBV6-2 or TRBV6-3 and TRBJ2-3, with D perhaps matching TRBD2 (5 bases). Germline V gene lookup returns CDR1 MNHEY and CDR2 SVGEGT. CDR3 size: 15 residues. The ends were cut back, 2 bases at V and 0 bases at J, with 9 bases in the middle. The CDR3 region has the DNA TGTGCCAGCAGTTACGAGGGATCTAGCACAGATACGCAGTATTTT. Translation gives CASSYEGSSTDTQYF.